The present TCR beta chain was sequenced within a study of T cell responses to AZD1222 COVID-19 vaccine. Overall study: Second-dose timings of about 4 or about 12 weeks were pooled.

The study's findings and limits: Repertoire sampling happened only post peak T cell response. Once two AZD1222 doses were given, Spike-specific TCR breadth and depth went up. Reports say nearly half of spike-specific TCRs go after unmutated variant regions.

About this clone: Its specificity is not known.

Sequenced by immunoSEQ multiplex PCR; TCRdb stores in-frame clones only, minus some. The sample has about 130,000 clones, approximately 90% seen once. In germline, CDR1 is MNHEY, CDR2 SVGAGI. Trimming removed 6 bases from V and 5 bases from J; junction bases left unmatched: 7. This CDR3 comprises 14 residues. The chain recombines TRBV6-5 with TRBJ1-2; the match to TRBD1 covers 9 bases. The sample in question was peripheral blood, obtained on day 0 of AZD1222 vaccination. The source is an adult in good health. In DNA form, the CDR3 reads TGTGCCAGCAGGACCGGACAGGGGCTATATGGCTACACCTTC. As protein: CASRTGQGLYGYTF.